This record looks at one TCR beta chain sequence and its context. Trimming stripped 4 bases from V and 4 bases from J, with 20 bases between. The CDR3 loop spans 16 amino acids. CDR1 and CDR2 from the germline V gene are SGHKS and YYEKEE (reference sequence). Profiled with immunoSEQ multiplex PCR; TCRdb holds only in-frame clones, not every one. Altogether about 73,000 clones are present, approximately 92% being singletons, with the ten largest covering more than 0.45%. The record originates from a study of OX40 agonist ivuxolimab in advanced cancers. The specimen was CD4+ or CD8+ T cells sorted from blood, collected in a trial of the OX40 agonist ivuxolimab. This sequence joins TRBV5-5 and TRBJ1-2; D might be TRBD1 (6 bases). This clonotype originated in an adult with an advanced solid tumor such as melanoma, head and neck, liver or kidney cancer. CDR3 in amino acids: CASSLEIAGGPYGYTF. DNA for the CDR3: TGTGCCAGCAGCCTGGAAATTGCCGGGGGCCCCTATGGCTACACCTTC.